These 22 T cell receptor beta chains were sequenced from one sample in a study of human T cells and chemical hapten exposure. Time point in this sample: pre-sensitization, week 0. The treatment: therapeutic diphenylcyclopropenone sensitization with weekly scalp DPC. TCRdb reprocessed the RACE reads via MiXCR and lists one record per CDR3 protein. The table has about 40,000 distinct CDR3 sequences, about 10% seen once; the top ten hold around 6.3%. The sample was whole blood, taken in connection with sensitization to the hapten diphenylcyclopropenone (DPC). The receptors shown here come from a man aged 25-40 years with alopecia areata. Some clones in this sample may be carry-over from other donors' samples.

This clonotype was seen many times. CDR3 coding DNA: TGCAGTGCTAGAGGACTAGCGATCCATGAGCAGTTCTTC. Encoded protein: CSARGLAIHEQFF. V and J are TRBV20-1 and TRBJ2-1; 8 nucleotides agree with TRBD2. Germline V CDR1 and CDR2: DFQATT, SNEGSKA (reference sequence). The trim removed 1 base at V and 8 bases at J, leaving 4 bases unmatched. The CDR3 has 13 amino acids.

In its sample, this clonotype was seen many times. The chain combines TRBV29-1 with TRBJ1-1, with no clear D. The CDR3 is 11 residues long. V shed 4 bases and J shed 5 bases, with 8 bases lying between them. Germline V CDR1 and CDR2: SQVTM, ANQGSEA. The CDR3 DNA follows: TGCAGCGTTGGGGCCCATACTGAAGCTTTCTTT. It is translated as CSVGAHTEAFF.

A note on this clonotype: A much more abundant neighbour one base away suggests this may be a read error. Here the CDR3 DNA reads TGTGCCAGCAGTTACTCCAGGGGAAACACTGAAGTTTTCTTT. Protein product: CASSYSRGNTEVFF. The chain joins TRBV6-2 or TRBV6-3 to TRBJ1-1; tentative D call: TRBD1 (6 bases). The germline gives CDR1 MNHEY, CDR2 SVGEGT. The CDR3 is made up of 14 amino acids.

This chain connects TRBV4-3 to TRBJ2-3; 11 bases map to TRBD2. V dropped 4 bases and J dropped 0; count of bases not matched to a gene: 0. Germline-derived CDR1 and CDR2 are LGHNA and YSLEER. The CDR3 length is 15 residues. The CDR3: CASSRTSGSTDTQYF. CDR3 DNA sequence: TGCGCCAGCAGCCGGACTAGCGGGAGCACAGATACGCAGTATTTT.

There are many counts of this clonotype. For the CDR3, the DNA is TGTGCCAGCAGCTCCGGGACTCCGTTCACCGGGGAGCTGTTTTTT. It is translated as CASSSGTPFTGELFF. V is TRBV14 and J is TRBJ2-2; a possible D gene is TRBD2 (6 bases). Germline lookup yields CDR1 SGHDN and CDR2 FVKESK. V was pared by 5 bases and J by 4 bases, with 14 bases between. This CDR3 spans 15 amino acids. Variable domain in full (rest from reference TRBV14 and TRBJ2-2): EAGVTQFPSHSVIEKGQTVTLRCDPISGHDNLYWYRRVMGKEIKFLLHFVKESKQDESGMPNNRFLAERTGGTYSTLKVQPAELEDSGVYFCASSSGTPFTGELFFGEGSRLTVL.

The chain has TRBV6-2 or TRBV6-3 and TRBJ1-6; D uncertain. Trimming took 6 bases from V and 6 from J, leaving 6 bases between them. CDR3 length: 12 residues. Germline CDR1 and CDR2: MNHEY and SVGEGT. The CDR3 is CASSYPNSPLHF. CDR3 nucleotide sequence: TGTGCCAGCAGCTACCCTAATTCACCCCTCCACTTT.

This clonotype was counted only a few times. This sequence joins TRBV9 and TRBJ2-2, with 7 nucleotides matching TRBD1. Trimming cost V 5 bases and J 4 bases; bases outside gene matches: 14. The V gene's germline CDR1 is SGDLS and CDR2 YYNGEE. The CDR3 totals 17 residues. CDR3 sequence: CASRRVGTDTSTGELFF. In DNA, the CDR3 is TGTGCCAGCAGGCGAGTGGGGACAGATACTAGCACCGGGGAGCTGTTTTTT.

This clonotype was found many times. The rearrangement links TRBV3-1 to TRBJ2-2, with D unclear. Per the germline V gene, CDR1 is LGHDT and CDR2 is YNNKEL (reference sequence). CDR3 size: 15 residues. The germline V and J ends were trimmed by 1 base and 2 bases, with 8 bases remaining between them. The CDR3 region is CASSQGDVNTGELFF. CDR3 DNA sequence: TGTGCCAGCAGCCAAGGGGATGTAAACACCGGGGAGCTGTTTTTT.

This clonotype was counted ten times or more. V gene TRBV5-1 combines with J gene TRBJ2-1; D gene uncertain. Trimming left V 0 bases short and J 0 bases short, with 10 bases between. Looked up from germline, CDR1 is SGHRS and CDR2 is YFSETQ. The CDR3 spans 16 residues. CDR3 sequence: CASSLASQSSYNEQFF. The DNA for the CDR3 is TGCGCCAGCAGCTTGGCCAGCCAGAGCTCCTACAATGAGCAGTTCTTC.

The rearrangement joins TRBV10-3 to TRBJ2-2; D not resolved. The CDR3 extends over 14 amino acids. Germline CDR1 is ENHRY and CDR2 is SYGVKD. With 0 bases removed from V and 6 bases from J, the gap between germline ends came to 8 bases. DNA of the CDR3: TGTGCCATCAGTGAGTCCCTGGATCCCGGGGAGCTGTTTTTT. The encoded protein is CAISESLDPGELFF.

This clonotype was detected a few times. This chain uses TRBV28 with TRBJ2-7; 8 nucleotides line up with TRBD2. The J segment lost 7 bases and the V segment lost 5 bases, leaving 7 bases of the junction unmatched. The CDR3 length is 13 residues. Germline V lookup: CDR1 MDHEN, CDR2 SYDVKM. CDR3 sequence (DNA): TGTGCCAGCAGTACAGCGGGAGCGGGAGAGCAGTACGTC. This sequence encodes CASSTAGAGEQYV.

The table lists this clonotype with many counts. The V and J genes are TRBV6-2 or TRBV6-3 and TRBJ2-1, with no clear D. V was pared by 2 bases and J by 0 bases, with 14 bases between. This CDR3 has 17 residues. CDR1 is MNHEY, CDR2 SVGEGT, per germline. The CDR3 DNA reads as TGTGCCAGCAGTTACCCCGCGAGCACGCCCTCCTACAATGAGCAGTTCTTC. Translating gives CASSYPASTPSYNEQFF.

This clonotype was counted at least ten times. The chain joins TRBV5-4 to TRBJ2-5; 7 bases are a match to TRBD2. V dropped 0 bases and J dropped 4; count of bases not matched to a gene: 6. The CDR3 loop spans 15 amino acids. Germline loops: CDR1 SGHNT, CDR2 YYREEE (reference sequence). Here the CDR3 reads CASSLVTGGGETQYF. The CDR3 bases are TGTGCCAGCAGCTTGGTAACAGGCGGGGGAGAGACCCAGTACTTC.

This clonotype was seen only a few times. CDR3 region: CASSVGTGGSYEQYF. The CDR3 DNA follows: TGTGCCAGCAGCGTAGGGACAGGGGGATCCTACGAGCAGTACTTC. V is TRBV9 and J is TRBJ2-7, with 10 bases lining up with TRBD1. With V trimmed by 0 bases and J by 1 base, 1 base remained unmatched. The CDR3 totals 15 residues. The germline CDR1 and CDR2 sequences are SGDLS and YYNGEE.

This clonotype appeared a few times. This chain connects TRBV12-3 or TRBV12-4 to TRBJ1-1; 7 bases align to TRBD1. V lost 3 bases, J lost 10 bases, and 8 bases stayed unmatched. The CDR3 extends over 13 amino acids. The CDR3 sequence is CASSFGLGQSAFF. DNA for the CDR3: TGTGCCAGCAGTTTCGGGTTGGGACAGTCAGCTTTCTTT.

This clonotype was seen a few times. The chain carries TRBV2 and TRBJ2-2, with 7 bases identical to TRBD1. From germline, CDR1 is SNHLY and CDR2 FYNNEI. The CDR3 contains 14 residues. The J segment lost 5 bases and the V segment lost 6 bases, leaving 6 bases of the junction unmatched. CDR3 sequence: CASRNRGATGELFF. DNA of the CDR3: TGTGCCAGCAGGAACAGGGGAGCTACCGGGGAGCTGTTTTTT.

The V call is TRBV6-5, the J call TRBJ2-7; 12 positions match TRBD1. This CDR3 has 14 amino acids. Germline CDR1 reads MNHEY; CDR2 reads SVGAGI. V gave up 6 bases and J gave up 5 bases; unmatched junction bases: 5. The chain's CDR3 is CASRGQGALDEQYV. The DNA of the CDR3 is TGTGCCAGCAGGGGACAGGGGGCTTTGGACGAGCAGTACGTC.

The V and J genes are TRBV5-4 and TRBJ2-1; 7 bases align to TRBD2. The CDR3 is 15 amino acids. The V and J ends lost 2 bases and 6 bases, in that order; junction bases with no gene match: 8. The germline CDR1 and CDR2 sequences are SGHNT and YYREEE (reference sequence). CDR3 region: CASSFAQGGPNEQFF. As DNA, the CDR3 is TGTGCCAGCAGCTTTGCCCAGGGAGGGCCCAATGAGCAGTTCTTC. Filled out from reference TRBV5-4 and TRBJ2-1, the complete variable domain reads ETGVTQSPTHLIKTRGQQVTLRCSSQSGHNTVSWYQQALGQGPQFIFQYYREEENGRGNFPPRFSGLQFPNYSSELNVNALELDDSALYLCASSFAQGGPNEQFFGPGTRLTVL.

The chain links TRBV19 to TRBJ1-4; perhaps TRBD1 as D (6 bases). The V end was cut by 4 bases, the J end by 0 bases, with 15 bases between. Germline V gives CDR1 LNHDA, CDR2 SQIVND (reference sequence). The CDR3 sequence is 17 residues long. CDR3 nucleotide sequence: TGTGCCAGTAGTAAGTCTCGGACAGCTGCAACTAATGAAAAACTGTTTTTT. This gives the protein CASSKSRTAATNEKLFF.

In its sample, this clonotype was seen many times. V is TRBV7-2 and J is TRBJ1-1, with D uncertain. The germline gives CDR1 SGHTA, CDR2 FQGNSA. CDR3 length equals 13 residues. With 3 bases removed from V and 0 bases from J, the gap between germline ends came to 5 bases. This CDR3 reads CASSFGLNTEAFF. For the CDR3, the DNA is TGTGCCAGCAGCTTTGGGCTGAACACTGAAGCTTTCTTT.

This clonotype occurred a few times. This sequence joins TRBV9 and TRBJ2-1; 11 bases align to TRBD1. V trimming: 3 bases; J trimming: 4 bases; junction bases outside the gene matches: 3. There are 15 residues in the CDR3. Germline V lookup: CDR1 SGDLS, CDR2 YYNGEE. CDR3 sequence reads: CASSAGTGGYNEQFF. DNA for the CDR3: TGTGCCAGCAGCGCCGGGACAGGGGGTTACAATGAGCAGTTCTTC.

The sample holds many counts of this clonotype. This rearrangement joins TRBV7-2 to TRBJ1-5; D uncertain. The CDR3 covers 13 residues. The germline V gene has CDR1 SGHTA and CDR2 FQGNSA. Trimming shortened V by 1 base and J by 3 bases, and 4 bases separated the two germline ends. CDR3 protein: CASSLEDNQPQHF. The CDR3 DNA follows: TGTGCCAGCAGCTTAGAAGACAATCAGCCCCAGCATTTT.